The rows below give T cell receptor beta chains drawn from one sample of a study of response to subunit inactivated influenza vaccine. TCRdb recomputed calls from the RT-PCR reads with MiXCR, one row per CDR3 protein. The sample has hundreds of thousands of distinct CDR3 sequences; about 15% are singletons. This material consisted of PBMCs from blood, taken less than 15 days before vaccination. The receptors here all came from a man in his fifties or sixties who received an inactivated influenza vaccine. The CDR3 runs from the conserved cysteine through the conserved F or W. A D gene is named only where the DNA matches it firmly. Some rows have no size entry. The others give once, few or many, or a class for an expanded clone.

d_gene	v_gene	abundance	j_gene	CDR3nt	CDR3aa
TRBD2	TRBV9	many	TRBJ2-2	TGTGCCAGCAGCGTAGTTGGATCGGTGAGCGGGACGTACACCGGGGAGCTGTTTTTT	CASSVVGSVSGTYTGELFF
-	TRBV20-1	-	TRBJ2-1	TGCAGTGCTAGTGTGGCAGGGCGGTACAATGAGCAGTTCTTC	CSASVAGRYNEQFF
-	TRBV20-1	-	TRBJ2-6	TGCAGTGCTAGAGACCCTGGGAGTTCTGGGGCCAACGTCCTGACTTTC	CSARDPGSSGANVLTF
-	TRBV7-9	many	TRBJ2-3	TGTGCCAGCAGCTCTGAGACTAGCACAGATACGCAGTATTTT	CASSSETSTDTQYF
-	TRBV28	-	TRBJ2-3	TGTGCCAGCCTCGGGGTAGGCGGGAACACAGATACGCAGTATTTT	CASLGVGGNTDTQYF
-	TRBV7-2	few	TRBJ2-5	TGTGCCAGCAGCTTCGACCTGGAGACCCAGTACTTC	CASSFDLETQYF
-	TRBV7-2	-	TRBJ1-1	TGTGCCAGCAGCCAAATGACAGCGGAAGTAACTGAAGCTTTCTTT	CASSQMTAEVTEAFF
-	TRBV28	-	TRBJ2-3	TGTGCCAGCAGTTCCCCCCCCGGGCAGGGCACAGATACGCAGTATTTT	CASSSPPGQGTDTQYF
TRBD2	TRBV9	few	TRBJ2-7	TGTGCCAGCAGTCCTCGCCAGCGGGAGGGATACGAGCAGTACTTC	CASSPRQREGYEQYF
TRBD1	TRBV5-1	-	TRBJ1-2	TGCGCCAGCAGCAGTGGGACCGGGACAGGGACCGTCTACACCTTC	CASSSGTGTGTVYTF
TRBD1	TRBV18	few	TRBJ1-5	TGTGCCAGCTCATCTCTGGGACAGAGCAATCAGCCCCAGCATTTT	CASSSLGQSNQPQHF
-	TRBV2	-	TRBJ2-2	TGTGCCAGCACCCCGGACAGTTACACCGGGGAGCTGTTTTTT	CASTPDSYTGELFF
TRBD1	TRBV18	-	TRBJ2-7	TGTGCCAGCTCCCCGTTGGGACAGGGATTACTTCCCTACGAGCAGTACTTC	CASSPLGQGLLPYEQYF
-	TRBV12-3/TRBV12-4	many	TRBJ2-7	TGTGCCAGCAGTTTCAGGAACTACGAGCAGTACTTC	CASSFRNYEQYF
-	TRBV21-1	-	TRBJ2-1	TGTGCCAGCAGCAAAAGGGGAGAGACTAGCGGGAAAATCGATGAGCAGTTCTTC	CASSKRGETSGKIDEQFF
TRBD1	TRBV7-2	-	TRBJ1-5	TGTGCCAGCAGCACAACAGGGGGCCCGCAGCCCCAGCATTTT	CASSTTGGPQPQHF
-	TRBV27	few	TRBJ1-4	TGTGCCAGCAGTTTATTTCGGGGTAGGGGGGAAAAACTGTTTTTT	CASSLFRGRGEKLFF
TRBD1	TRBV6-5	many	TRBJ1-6	TGTGCCAGCAGTTACGAGCTTCACAGGGGGGATTATAATTCACCCCTCCACTTT	CASSYELHRGDYNSPLHF
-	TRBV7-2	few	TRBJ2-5	TGTGCCAGCAGCTTACAACGGAGCCTGCGGGAGACCCAGTACTTC	CASSLQRSLRETQYF
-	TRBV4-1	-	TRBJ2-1	TGCGCCAGCAGCCAAGCGCAGGGGTTATACAATGAGCAGTTCTTC	CASSQAQGLYNEQFF
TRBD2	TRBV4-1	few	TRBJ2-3	TGCGCCAGCAGCCAAGTAGGACTAGCGGGGGGGTCCACAGATACGCAGTATTTT	CASSQVGLAGGSTDTQYF
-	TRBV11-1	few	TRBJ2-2	TGTGCCAGCAGCACCCGAAGGGGTGGGGCCGGGGAGCTGTTTTTT	CASSTRRGGAGELFF
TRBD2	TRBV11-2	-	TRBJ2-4	TGTGCCAGCAGCCCGGGACTAGCGGGAGGGGGAAACATTCAGTACTTC	CASSPGLAGGGNIQYF
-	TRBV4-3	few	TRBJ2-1	TGCGCCAGCAGCCAAGACGGAGCGTTTCAAGAGCAGTTCTTC	CASSQDGAFQEQFF
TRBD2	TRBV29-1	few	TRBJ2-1	TGCAGCGTTGAAGAATACCGGGAGGCCGCCTCAAATGAGCAGTTCTTC	CSVEEYREAASNEQFF
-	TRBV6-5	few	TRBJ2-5	TGTGCCAGCAGTTACTTCAGGGGAGGAGAGACCCAGTACTTC	CASSYFRGGETQYF
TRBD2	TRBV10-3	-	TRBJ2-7	TGTGCCATCGGGACTAGCGGTTACGAGCAGTACTTC	CAIGTSGYEQYF
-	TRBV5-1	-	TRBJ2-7	TGCGCCAGCAGCTTGGAGGGACGGGCCCACGAGCAGTACTTC	CASSLEGRAHEQYF
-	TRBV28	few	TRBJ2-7	TGTGCCAGCCACGACAGAAGCACCTACGAGCAGTACTTC	CASHDRSTYEQYF
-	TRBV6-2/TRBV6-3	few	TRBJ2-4	TGTGCCAGCAGTTACTCGATATCGGCGGCGGGCCCCCGAGGTGACATTCAGTACTTC	CASSYSISAAGPRGDIQYF
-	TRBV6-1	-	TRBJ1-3	TGTGCCAGCAGGGGCGGGGACACCATATATTTT	CASRGGDTIYF
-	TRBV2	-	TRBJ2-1	TGTGCCAGCACCGTCGACGGGGGTGGGGATAATGAGCAGTTCTTC	CASTVDGGGDNEQFF
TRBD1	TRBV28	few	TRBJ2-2	TGTGCCAGCAGTACTTTTCTCCGACAGGGGTTAACCGGGGAGCTGTTTTTT	CASSTFLRQGLTGELFF
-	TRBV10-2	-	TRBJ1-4	TGCGCCAGCAGTGAGGACGTCTCGATTAATGAAAAACTGTTTTTT	CASSEDVSINEKLFF
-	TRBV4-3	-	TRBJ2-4	TGCGCCAGCAGCCAAGTCGGCGGACCGGGCATTCAGTACTTC	CASSQVGGPGIQYF
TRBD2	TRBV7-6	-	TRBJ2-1	TGTGCCAGCAGCTTATCGGGTAGCGGGGCAAATGAGCAGTTCTTC	CASSLSGSGANEQFF
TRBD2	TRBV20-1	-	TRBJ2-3	TGCAGTGCTAGAGGGACTAGCGGGGTAATCACAGATACGCAGTATTTT	CSARGTSGVITDTQYF
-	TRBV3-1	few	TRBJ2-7	TGTGCCAGCACCCAAGGGGACACGGGCGTCTACGAGCAGTACTTC	CASTQGDTGVYEQYF
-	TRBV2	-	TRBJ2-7	TGTGCCAGCAGCGGTCAATCCTTCGGGGGATGGGGCGAGCAGTACTTC	CASSGQSFGGWGEQYF
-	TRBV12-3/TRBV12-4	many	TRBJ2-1	TGTGCCAGCAGGGAACTACTAGGGTCCTACAATGAGCAGTTCTTC	CASRELLGSYNEQFF
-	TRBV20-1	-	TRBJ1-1	TGCAGTGCTAGAGTGAGGACCCCTGAAGCTTTCTTT	CSARVRTPEAFF
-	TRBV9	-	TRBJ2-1	TGTGCCAGCAGCGTAGTGGGGGCGCCGGGGAATGAGCAGTTCTTC	CASSVVGAPGNEQFF
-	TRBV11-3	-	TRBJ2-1	TGTGCCAGCAGCTTAGTCCCTAGCACCATTCGAGGGGGTGAGCAGTTCTTC	CASSLVPSTIRGGEQFF
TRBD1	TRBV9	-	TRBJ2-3	TGTGCCAGCAGCGTTTGGACAGGGGGAAGCACAGATACGCAGTATTTT	CASSVWTGGSTDTQYF
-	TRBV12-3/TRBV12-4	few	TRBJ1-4	TGTGCCAGCAGTATAACCGGGAACTCGAATGAAAAACTGTTTTTT	CASSITGNSNEKLFF
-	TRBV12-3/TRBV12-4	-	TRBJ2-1	TGTGCCAGCAGTCGCCTGGGGCGTGGGAATGAGCAGTTCTTC	CASSRLGRGNEQFF
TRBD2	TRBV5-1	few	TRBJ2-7	TGCGCCAGCAGCTTGGCCTCTAGCGGGGGCTTTCGGGAGCAGTACTTC	CASSLASSGGFREQYF
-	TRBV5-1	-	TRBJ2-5	TGCGCCAGCAGCTTGGGTTCAGGGCGTGGGGCTCAAGAGACCCAGTACTTC	CASSLGSGRGAQETQYF
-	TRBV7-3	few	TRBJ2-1	TGTGCCAGCAGCCCAGGAGGGTGGAATGAGCAGTTCTTC	CASSPGGWNEQFF
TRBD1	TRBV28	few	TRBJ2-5	TGTGCCAGCTCCTTGCCGGCAGGGGGCCGGGAGACCCAGTACTTC	CASSLPAGGRETQYF
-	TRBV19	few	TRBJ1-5	TGTGCCAGTAGTATAGGACAGGTACGCAGGCTCAATCAGCCCCAGCATTTT	CASSIGQVRRLNQPQHF
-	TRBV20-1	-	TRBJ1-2	TGCAGTGCTAGCCGGGGAGCCGGCGGCTACACCTTC	CSASRGAGGYTF
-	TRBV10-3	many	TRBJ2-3	TGTGCCATCAGTGCGGACAGTTCCTCTGCCCAGTATTTT	CAISADSSSAQYF
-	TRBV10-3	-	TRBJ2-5	TGTGCCATTAGAGGGGCGGGCCAAGAGACCCAGTACTTC	CAIRGAGQETQYF
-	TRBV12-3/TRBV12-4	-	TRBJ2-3	TGTGCCAGCAGCTCCCACGGTAGCACAGATACGCAGTATTTT	CASSSHGSTDTQYF
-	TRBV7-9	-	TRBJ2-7	TGTGCCAGCAGCTTAAATGAGGGGCCCCAAACGGGCGAGCAGTACTTC	CASSLNEGPQTGEQYF
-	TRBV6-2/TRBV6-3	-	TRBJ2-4	TGTGCCAGCAGTTTGCCACTAACAGTAGCCAAAAACATTCAGTACTTC	CASSLPLTVAKNIQYF